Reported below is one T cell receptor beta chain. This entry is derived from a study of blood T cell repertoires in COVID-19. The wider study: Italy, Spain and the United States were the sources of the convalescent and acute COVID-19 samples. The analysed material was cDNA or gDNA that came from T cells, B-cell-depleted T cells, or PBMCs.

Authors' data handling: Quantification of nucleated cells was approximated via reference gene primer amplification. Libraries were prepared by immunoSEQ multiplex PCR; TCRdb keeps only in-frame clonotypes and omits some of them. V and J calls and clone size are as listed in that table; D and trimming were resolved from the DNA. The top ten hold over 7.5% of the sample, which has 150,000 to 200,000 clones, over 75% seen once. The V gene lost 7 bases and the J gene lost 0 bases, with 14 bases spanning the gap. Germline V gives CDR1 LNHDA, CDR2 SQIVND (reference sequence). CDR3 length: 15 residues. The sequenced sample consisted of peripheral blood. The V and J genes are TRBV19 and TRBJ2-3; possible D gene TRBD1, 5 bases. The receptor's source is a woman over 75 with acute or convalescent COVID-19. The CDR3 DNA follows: TGTGCCAGTACCCCTCAGGGCCCTAGCACAGATACGCAGTATTTT. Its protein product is CASTPQGPSTDTQYF. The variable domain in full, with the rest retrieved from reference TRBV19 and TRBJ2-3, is DGGITQSPKYLFRKEGQNVTLSCEQNLNHDAMYWYRQDPGQGLRLIYYSQIVNDFQKGDIAEGYSVSREKKESFPLTVTSAQKNPTAFYLCASTPQGPSTDTQYFGPGTRLTVL.